This TCR beta chain was sequenced during a study of blood T cell repertoires in COVID-19. Study at large: PBMCs, B-cell-depleted T cells, or T cells were the source of the cDNA or gDNA that made up the material.

How the authors handled the data: Estimates of nucleated cell counts were drawn from the amplification of reference gene primers. Generated by immunoSEQ multiplex PCR, the TCRdb table keeps only in-frame clones and is missing some. V and J calls and clone size are as listed in that table; D and trimming were resolved from the DNA. The sample lists about 250,000 clones, roughly 80% occurring once. The V gene end was trimmed by 0 bases and the J gene end by 4 bases; junction bases not matched to a gene: 4. Per germline, CDR1 SGHRS and CDR2 YFSETQ. The CDR3 consists of 15 residues. The sample was peripheral blood. This sequence joins TRBV5-1 and TRBJ2-7, with 10 bases fitting TRBD1. The origin of this receptor is an elderly man with acute or convalescent COVID-19. This chain's CDR3 is CASSLATGGAYEQYF. The CDR3 DNA reads as TGCGCCAGCAGCTTGGCGACAGGGGGCGCGTACGAGCAGTACTTC.